This entry lists 32 T cell receptor beta chains sequenced from one sample in a study of T-cell reconstitution after alpha-beta-depleted transplantation in children. It was with unique molecular identifiers that the TCRbeta library was prepared. Via MiXCR, TCRdb re-called the PCR reads, giving one row per CDR3 protein. The table lists about 420,000 distinct CDR3 sequences, under 20% of them singletons. The sequenced sample was PBMCs, mostly from graft donor cells, obtained 360 days after TCRalphabeta/CD19-depleted stem cell transplant. Receptors originate from a boy in the first two years of life who had a stem cell transplant for Wiskott-Aldrich syndrome, so the T cells may come from the graft donor.

The V gene is TRBV4-1, the J gene TRBJ2-3, with 9 bases aligning to TRBD1. V lost 4 bases, J lost 2 bases, and 4 bases stayed unmatched. The CDR3 totals 15 residues. Germline V gene lookup returns CDR1 MGHRA and CDR2 YSYEKL. The CDR3 region is CASSLRDRDTDTQYF. CDR3 sequence (DNA): TGCGCCAGCAGCCTCCGGGACAGGGACACAGATACGCAGTATTTT.

This clonotype was observed a handful of times. V usage is TRBV5-6 and J usage is TRBJ2-3; TRBD2 aligns across 8 bases. Germline lookup yields CDR1 SGHDT and CDR2 YYEEEE. The CDR3 contains 15 residues. The V and J ends lost 0 bases and 8 bases, in that order; junction bases with no gene match: 8. CDR3 residues: CASSLGLALQATQYF. CDR3 nucleotides: TGTGCCAGCAGCTTGGGACTAGCGCTACAGGCTACGCAGTATTTT.

This clonotype was found many times. This chain joins TRBV20-1 and TRBJ2-7, with D possibly being TRBD2 (6 bases). Germline loops: CDR1 DFQATT, CDR2 SNEGSKA (reference sequence). V shed 2 bases and J shed 13 bases, with 15 bases lying between them. This CDR3 comprises 11 residues. CDR3 bases: TGCAGTGCTAGAAACCGGGACTCCGCCTACTTC. Protein product: CSARNRDSAYF.

The chain employs TRBV29-1 and TRBJ2-5, with a tentative D call TRBD2 (7 bases). The germline CDR1 and CDR2 sequences are SQVTM and ANQGSEA. Trimming took 4 bases from V and 5 from J, leaving 11 bases between them. The CDR3 extends over 12 amino acids. The CDR3 reads CSVAAGAETQYF. DNA of the CDR3: TGCAGCGTTGCGGCGGGGGCGGAGACCCAGTACTTC. Full variable domain (rest looked up from reference TRBV29-1 and TRBJ2-5): SAVISQKPSRDICQRGTSLTIQCQVDSQVTMMFWYRQQPGQSLTLIATANQGSEATYESGFVIDKFPISRPNLTFSTLTVSNMSPEDSSIYLCSVAAGAETQYFGPGTRLLVL.

J is TRBJ2-1 and V is TRBV4-3; 10 bases are a match to TRBD2. Germline lookup yields CDR1 LGHNA and CDR2 YSLEER. V lost 3 bases to trimming and J lost 1 base; unmatched junction nucleotides: 6. This CDR3 has 17 amino acids. The CDR3 DNA sequence: TGCGCCAGCAGCCATTATAGCGGGAGGAGATCCTACAATGAGCAGTTCTTC. Translation gives CASSHYSGRRSYNEQFF.

This clonotype has ten or more counts. This chain connects TRBV29-1 to TRBJ2-7, with 11 bases identical to TRBD1. Germline V gives CDR1 SQVTM, CDR2 ANQGSEA. V lost 6 bases and J lost 3; bases outside the gene matches: 7. The CDR3 spans 14 residues. The CDR3 protein is CSVASGQGGYEQYF. DNA of the CDR3: TGCAGCGTCGCCTCGGGACAGGGGGGCTACGAGCAGTACTTC.

This clonotype was seen a few times. This sequence joins TRBV27 and TRBJ2-7; D might be TRBD2 (6 bases). The CDR3 length is 15 residues. V lost 8 bases and J lost 0, with 17 bases in between. Germline V gene data show CDR1 as MNHEY and CDR2 as SMNVEV (reference sequence). The CDR3 sequence: CASSSGGMSSYEQYF. DNA for the CDR3: TGTGCCAGCTCCTCGGGCGGGATGAGCTCCTACGAGCAGTACTTC.

The rearrangement links TRBV7-8 to TRBJ2-5; the match to TRBD2 covers 13 bases. Germline V gives CDR1 SGHVS, CDR2 FQNEAQ. This CDR3 has 16 amino acids. The V gene end was trimmed by 5 bases and the J gene end by 5 bases; junction bases not matched to a gene: 8. CDR3 DNA sequence: TGTGCCAGCAGCCGTACTAGCGGGAGGGCCCGGGAGACCCAGTACTTC. As protein: CASSRTSGRARETQYF.

The rearrangement links TRBV18 to TRBJ2-1; 13 bases are a match to TRBD2. The V and J ends lost 2 bases and 14 bases, in that order; junction bases with no gene match: 3. CDR1 and CDR2 from the germline V gene are KGHSH and LQKENI. The CDR3 runs 13 residues. The CDR3 DNA reads TGTGCCAGCTCACCAAGGACTAGCGGGAGTAAGTTCTTC. It is translated as CASSPRTSGSKFF.

The chain recombines TRBV12-3 or TRBV12-4 with TRBJ2-1; possibly TRBD1 for D (5 bases). Trimming pared 6 bases from V and 0 bases from J, leaving 15 bases between. This CDR3 is 16 amino acids long. The CDR3 DNA is TGTGCCAGCAGGGGGCCGCTTCTAAGCTCCTACAATGAGCAGTTCTTC. This gives the protein CASRGPLLSSYNEQFF.

The sample holds a few counts of this clonotype. The V and J genes are TRBV2 and TRBJ2-1; D might be TRBD2 (5 bases). The ends were cut back, 7 bases at V and 3 bases at J, with 13 bases in the middle. CDR1 and CDR2 from the germline V gene are SNHLY and FYNNEI. The CDR3 totals 14 residues. CDR3 sequence reads: CASKGAGRYNEQFF. As DNA, the CDR3 is TGTGCCAGCAAGGGTGCGGGCCGCTACAATGAGCAGTTCTTC.

In its sample, this clonotype was seen a few times. The chain has TRBV5-1 and TRBJ2-7, with D maybe TRBD1 (6 bases). CDR1 and CDR2 from the germline V gene are SGHRS and YFSETQ. Trimming pared 4 bases from V and 7 bases from J, leaving 9 bases between. The CDR3 covers 11 residues. DNA of the CDR3: TGCGCCAGCAGCGCCCAGGGGGAGCAGTACTTC. This sequence encodes CASSAQGEQYF.

The chain employs TRBV19 and TRBJ2-5; D remains unclear. The ends were cut back, 2 bases at V and 3 bases at J, with 10 bases in the middle. The length of the CDR3 is 14 residues. Germline-derived CDR1 and CDR2 are LNHDA and SQIVND (reference sequence). The CDR3 reads CASSIWNGKETQYF. The DNA for the CDR3 is TGTGCCAGTAGTATATGGAACGGCAAAGAGACCCAGTACTTC.

The genes are TRBV20-1 and TRBJ2-7, with D perhaps given as TRBD1 or TRBD2 (5 bases each). V shed 0 bases and J shed 3 bases, with 18 bases lying between them. Germline CDR1 DFQATT, CDR2 SNEGSKA (reference sequence). The CDR3 has 16 residues. The CDR3 nucleotides read TGCAGTGCTAGAGATCCTAACGGGGCAACTGACTACGAGCAGTACTTC. Residues: CSARDPNGATDYEQYF.

The V and J genes are TRBV5-1 and TRBJ1-1, with a tentative D call TRBD1 (5 bases). The CDR3 length is 14 residues. Germline V lookup: CDR1 SGHRS, CDR2 YFSETQ. The germline V and J ends were trimmed by 0 bases and 1 base, with 7 bases remaining between them. The CDR3 loop is CASSLGGPNTEAFF. CDR3 nucleotides: TGCGCCAGCAGCTTGGGGGGACCGAACACTGAAGCTTTCTTT.

This clonotype has a count of ten or more. The chain joins TRBV12-3 or TRBV12-4 to TRBJ2-3, with D possibly being TRBD2 (5 bases). This CDR3 comprises 13 residues. The ends were cut back, 7 bases at V and 4 bases at J, with 12 bases in the middle. The CDR3 DNA follows: TGTGCCAGCACCCTGGTCGGGGCAGATACGCAGTATTTT. Encoded protein: CASTLVGADTQYF.

In this sample, this clonotype turned up many times. CDR3 sequence reads: CASSSWTGGYYEQYF. The CDR3 nucleotides read TGTGCCAGCAGCTCCTGGACAGGGGGTTACTACGAGCAGTACTTC. V is TRBV7-4 and J is TRBJ2-7, with TRBD1 matching 10 bases. CDR3 length: 15 amino acids. Germline loops: CDR1 SGHVT, CDR2 SQSDAQ. V was clipped by 4 bases and J by 3 bases; unmatched bases: 6.

The chain uses TRBV24-1 and TRBJ2-2; TRBD2 aligns across 12 bases. CDR1 KGHDR and CDR2 SFDVKD come from the germline V gene. Germline trimming cut 5 bases from V and 7 bases from J; bases unmatched to any gene: 1. This CDR3 is 14 amino acids long. The CDR3 sequence: CATSGLAGVGELFF. Here the CDR3 DNA reads TGTGCCACCAGTGGACTAGCGGGAGTCGGGGAGCTGTTTTTT.

This clonotype was observed at least ten times. The J gene is TRBJ2-7, the V gene TRBV5-1, with D possibly matching TRBD1 (6 bases). The CDR3 spans 14 residues. The germline CDR1 and CDR2 sequences are SGHRS and YFSETQ. Trimming left V 4 bases short and J 5 bases short, with 16 bases between. The CDR3, as DNA: TGCGCCAGCAGCGGGGGACATGAGGTGAACGAGCAGTACTTC. Encoded protein: CASSGGHEVNEQYF.

This clonotype was seen a few times. The chain is built from TRBV6-2 or TRBV6-3 and TRBJ2-7, with 7 positions matching TRBD1. The J segment lost 0 bases and the V segment lost 5 bases, leaving 7 bases of the junction unmatched. The CDR3 spans 15 residues. The germline CDR1 and CDR2 sequences are MNHEY and SVGEGT. The DNA of the CDR3 is TGTGCCAGCAGTCGTCCGACAGGGAGCTCCTACGAGCAGTACTTC. Amino acids: CASSRPTGSSYEQYF.

This clonotype has only a few counts. V is TRBV12-3 or TRBV12-4 and J is TRBJ2-7, with 9 bases matching TRBD1. Germline trimming cut 6 bases from V and 0 bases from J; bases unmatched to any gene: 3. The CDR3 runs 14 residues. CDR3 sequence: CASRPDRGSYEQYF. In nucleotides, the CDR3 is TGTGCCAGCAGACCGGACAGGGGCTCCTACGAGCAGTACTTC.

This clonotype was observed a few times. The J gene is TRBJ1-6, the V gene TRBV19, with no clear D. Germline lookup yields CDR1 LNHDA and CDR2 SQIVND (reference sequence). Trimming removed 2 bases at V and 7 bases at J, with 3 bases between. The length of the CDR3 is 12 residues. This chain's CDR3 is CASSIKNSPLHF. DNA for the CDR3: TGTGCCAGTAGTATAAAGAATTCACCCCTCCACTTT.

In its sample, this clonotype was seen a few times. The V call is TRBV12-3 or TRBV12-4, the J call TRBJ2-7; possible D gene TRBD2, 5 bases. The CDR3 is made up of 13 amino acids. The V end was cut by 2 bases, the J end by 5 bases, with 10 bases between. CDR3 in DNA: TGTGCCAGCAGTTTATGGATTAGCGACGAGCAGTACTTC. It encodes CASSLWISDEQYF.

In DNA, the CDR3 is TGTGCCAGCGTGTCAGGGGGACATGAGCAGTTCTTC. Protein: CASVSGGHEQFF. The chain is built from TRBV2 and TRBJ2-1; TRBD1 matches 7 bases. Trimming took 8 bases from V and 8 from J; bases not matched to a gene: 6. Germline V gene data show CDR1 as SNHLY and CDR2 as FYNNEI. This CDR3 is built from 12 residues. The variable domain in full, completed from reference TRBV2 and TRBJ2-1, reads EPEVTQTPSHQVTQMGQEVILRCVPISNHLYFYWYRQILGQKVEFLVSFYNNEISEKSEIFDDQFSVERPDGSNFTLKIRSTKLEDSAMYFCASVSGGHEQFFGPGTRLTVL.

This chain joins TRBV25-1 and TRBJ2-5, with 11 bases identical to TRBD2. CDR1 and CDR2 (germline): MGHDK, SYGVNS. J lost 1 base, V lost 3 bases, and 7 bases had no gene match. CDR3 length equals 17 residues. Here the CDR3 reads CASSDTRLAGTQETQYF. In DNA form, the CDR3 reads TGTGCCAGCAGTGACACCAGACTAGCGGGGACCCAAGAGACCCAGTACTTC.

In regard to this clonotype: The junction departs from germline at one end; a sequencing error may be responsible. The rearrangement uses TRBV20-1 and TRBJ2-1; tentative D call: TRBD2 (5 bases). This CDR3 is built from 15 residues. The V gene's germline CDR1 is DFQATT and CDR2 SNEGSKA (reference sequence). Here the CDR3 reads CSARPVSRDYNDQFF. The CDR3 nucleotides are TGCAGTGCTAGACCGGTTTCAAGAGACTACAATGATCAGTTCTTC.

The rearrangement links TRBV12-3 or TRBV12-4 to TRBJ2-7; 9 bases are shared with TRBD2. V shed 4 bases and J 2 bases; nucleotides not matched to a gene: 9. The CDR3 is made up of 16 amino acids. The CDR3, as DNA: TGTGCCAGCAGTTCGGGCTCTAGCGGGAAACCCTACGAGCAGTACTTC. This codes for CASSSGSSGKPYEQYF.

This clonotype was picked up a small number of times. The chain recombines TRBV5-1 with TRBJ2-5; D remains unclear. Germline loops: CDR1 SGHRS, CDR2 YFSETQ. Trimming took 4 bases from V and 5 from J, leaving 12 bases between them. The CDR3 contains 13 residues. CDR3 amino acids: CASSLAVAETQYF. DNA for the CDR3: TGCGCCAGCAGCCTGGCGGTGGCGGAGACCCAGTACTTC.

V usage is TRBV7-2 and J usage is TRBJ2-1; 7 bases map to TRBD2. CDR1 and CDR2 (germline): SGHTA, FQGNSA. This CDR3 is built from 15 residues. V dropped 5 bases and J dropped 4; count of bases not matched to a gene: 8. The CDR3 loop is CASSRRGSQYNEQFF. The CDR3 region has the DNA TGTGCCAGCAGCAGACGCGGGAGCCAATACAATGAGCAGTTCTTC.

The gene calls are TRBV5-1 and TRBJ1-2; D may be TRBD1 (5 bases). This CDR3 has 13 residues. The V gene's germline CDR1 is SGHRS and CDR2 YFSETQ. V lost 0 bases and J 6 bases, leaving 9 bases between the germline ends. The CDR3 loop is CASSLASGNGYTF. CDR3 nucleotide sequence: TGCGCCAGCAGCTTGGCATCAGGGAATGGCTACACCTTC.

The chain couples TRBV24-1 to TRBJ2-7; 7 bases line up with TRBD1. With V trimmed by 6 bases and J by 0 bases, 4 bases remained unmatched. Per the germline V gene, CDR1 is KGHDR and CDR2 is SFDVKD. This CDR3 has 14 amino acids. The CDR3 here is CATSPRGTSYEQYF. The CDR3 nucleotides read TGTGCCACCAGTCCCAGGGGGACCTCCTACGAGCAGTACTTC.

For this clonotype: The junction shows a germline mismatch at one end, possibly a read error. The rearrangement links TRBV4-3 to TRBJ1-1; 8 bases line up with TRBD1. The germline V gene encodes CDR1 LGHNA and CDR2 YSLEER. This CDR3 has 15 amino acids. CDR3 in amino acids: CASSQVDRVNTEAFF. In nucleotides, the CDR3 is TGCGCCAGCAGCCAAGTGGACAGGGTGAATACTGAAGCTTTCTTT.